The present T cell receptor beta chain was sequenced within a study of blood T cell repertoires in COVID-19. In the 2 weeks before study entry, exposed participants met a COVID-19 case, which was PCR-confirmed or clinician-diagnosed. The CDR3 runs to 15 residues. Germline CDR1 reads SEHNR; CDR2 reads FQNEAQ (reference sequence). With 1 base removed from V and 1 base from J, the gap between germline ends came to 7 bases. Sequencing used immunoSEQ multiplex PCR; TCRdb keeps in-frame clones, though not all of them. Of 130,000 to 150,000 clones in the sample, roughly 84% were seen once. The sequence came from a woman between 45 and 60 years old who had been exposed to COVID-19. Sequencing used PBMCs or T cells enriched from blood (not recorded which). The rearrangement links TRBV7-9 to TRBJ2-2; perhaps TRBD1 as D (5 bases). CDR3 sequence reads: CASSLGTGNTGELFF. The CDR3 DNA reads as TGTGCCAGCAGCTTAGGTACAGGGAACACCGGGGAGCTGTTTTTT.